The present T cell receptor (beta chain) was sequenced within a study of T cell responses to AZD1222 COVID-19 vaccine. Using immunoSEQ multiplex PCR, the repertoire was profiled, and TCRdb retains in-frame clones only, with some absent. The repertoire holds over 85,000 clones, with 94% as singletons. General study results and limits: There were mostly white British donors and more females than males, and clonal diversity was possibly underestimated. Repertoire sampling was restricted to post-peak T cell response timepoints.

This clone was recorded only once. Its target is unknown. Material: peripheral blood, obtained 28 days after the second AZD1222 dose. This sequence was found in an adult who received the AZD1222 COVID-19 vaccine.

The CDR3 DNA reads TGTGCCAGCAGTTCCCCCGCTCTTTTACGGGACTATGGCTACACCTTC. Amino acids: CASSSPALLRDYGYTF. This sequence joins TRBV7-9 and TRBJ1-2; D not certain. Germline assignment: CDR1 SEHNR and CDR2 FQNEAQ (reference sequence). The CDR3 contains 16 residues. V was cut by 6 bases and J by 3 bases, with 20 bases left in between.